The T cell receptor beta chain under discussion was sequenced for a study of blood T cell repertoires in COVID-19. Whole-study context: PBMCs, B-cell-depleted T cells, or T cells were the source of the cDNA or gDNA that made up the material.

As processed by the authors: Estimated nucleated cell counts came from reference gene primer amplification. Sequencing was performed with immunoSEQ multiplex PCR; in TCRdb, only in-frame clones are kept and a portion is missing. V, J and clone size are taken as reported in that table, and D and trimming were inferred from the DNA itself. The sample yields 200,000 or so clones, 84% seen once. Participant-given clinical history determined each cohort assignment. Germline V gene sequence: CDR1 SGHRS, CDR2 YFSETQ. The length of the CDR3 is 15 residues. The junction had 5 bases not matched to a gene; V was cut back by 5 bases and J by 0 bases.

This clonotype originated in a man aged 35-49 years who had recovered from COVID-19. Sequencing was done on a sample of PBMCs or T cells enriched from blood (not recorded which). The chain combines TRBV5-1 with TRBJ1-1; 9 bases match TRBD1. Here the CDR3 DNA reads TGCGCCAGCAGTCCCTACAGGGGGCTGAACACTGAAGCTTTCTTT. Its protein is CASSPYRGLNTEAFF. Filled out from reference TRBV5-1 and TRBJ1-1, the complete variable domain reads KAGVTQTPRYLIKTRGQQVTLSCSPISGHRSVSWYQQTPGQGLQFLFEYFSETQRNKGNFPGRFSGRQFSNSRSEMNVSTLELGDSALYLCASSPYRGLNTEAFFGQGTRLTVV.